This T cell receptor (beta chain) was found in a study of T cell clonality in common variable immunodeficiency. V shed 5 bases and J 3 bases; nucleotides not matched to a gene: 6. CDR3 length equals 15 residues. The germline CDR1 and CDR2 sequences are SEHNR and FQNEAQ (reference sequence). Patients had low serum IgG, IgA and/or IgM and specific antibody deficiency. Repertoires were generated with immunoSEQ multiplex PCR, while TCRdb's copy carries only in-frame clones and drops some. The data show approximately 28,000 clones, with none appearing a single time. On this clone: Antigen: not known. The CDR3 end is not reached by the read, which stops 3 residues before it; the germline J gene fills it in.

Study-wide results and limits: TCRbeta clonality was increased in CVID versus healthy controls. Reportedly, TCR beta sequences from common variable immunodeficiency showed fewer deletions and N-nucleotide insertions.

The specimen was peripheral blood mononuclear cells. This clonotype originated in a human donor with common variable immunodeficiency. The chain couples TRBV7-9 to TRBJ2-1, with 8 bases identical to TRBD2. The sequenced CDR3 bases are TGTGCCAGCAGCCTCGGACTAGCCGGCTACAATGAG. Protein sequence: CASSLGLAGYNE. The full CDR3 is CASSLGLAGYNEQFF. The whole variable domain, filled in from reference TRBV7-9 and TRBJ2-1, reads DTGVSQNPRHKITKRGQNVTFRCDPISEHNRLYWYRQTLGQGPEFLTYFQNEAQLEKSRLLSDRFSAERPKGSFSTLEIQRTEQGDSAMYLCASSLGLAGYNEQFFGPGTRLTVL.